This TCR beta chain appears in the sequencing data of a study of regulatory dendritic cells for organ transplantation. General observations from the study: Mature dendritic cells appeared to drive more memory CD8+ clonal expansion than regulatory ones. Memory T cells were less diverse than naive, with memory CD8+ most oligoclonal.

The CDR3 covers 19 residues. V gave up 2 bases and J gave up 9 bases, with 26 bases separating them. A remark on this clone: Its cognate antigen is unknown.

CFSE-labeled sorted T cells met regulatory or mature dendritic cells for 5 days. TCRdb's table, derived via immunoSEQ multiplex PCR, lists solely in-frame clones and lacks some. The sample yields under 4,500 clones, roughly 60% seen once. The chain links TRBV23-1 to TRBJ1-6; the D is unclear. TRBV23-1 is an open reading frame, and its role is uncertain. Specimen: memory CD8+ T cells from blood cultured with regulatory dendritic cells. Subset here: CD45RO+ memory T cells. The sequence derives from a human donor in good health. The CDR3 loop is CASSQGKQTLTRLTSPLHF. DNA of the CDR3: TGCGCCAGCAGTCAAGGAAAACAAACATTGACTCGACTAACTTCACCCCTCCACTTT.